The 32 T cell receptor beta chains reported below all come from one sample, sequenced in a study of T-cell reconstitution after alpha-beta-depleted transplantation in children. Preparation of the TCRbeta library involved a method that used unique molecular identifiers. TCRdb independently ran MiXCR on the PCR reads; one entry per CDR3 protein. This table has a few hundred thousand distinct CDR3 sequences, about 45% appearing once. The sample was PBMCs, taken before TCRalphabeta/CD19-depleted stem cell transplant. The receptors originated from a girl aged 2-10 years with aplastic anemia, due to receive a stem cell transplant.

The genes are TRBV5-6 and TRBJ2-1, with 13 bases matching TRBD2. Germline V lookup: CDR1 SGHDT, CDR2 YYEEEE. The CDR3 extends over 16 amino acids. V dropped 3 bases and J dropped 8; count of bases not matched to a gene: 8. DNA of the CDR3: TGTGCCAGCAGCTCCGGGACTAGCGGGAATAGGGATGAGCAGTTCTTC. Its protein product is CASSSGTSGNRDEQFF.

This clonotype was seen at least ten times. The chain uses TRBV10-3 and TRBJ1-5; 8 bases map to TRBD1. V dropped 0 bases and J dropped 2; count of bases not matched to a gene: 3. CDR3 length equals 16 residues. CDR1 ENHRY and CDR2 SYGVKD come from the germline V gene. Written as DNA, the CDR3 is TGTGCCATCAGTGAGTCTGACAGGGGCGGCAATCAGCCCCAGCATTTT. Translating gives CAISESDRGGNQPQHF.

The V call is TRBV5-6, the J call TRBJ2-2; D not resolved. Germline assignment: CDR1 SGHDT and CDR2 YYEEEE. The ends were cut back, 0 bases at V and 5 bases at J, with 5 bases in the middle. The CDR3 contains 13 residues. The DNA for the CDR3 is TGTGCCAGCAGCTTGGTACAGACCGGGGAGCTGTTTTTT. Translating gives CASSLVQTGELFF.

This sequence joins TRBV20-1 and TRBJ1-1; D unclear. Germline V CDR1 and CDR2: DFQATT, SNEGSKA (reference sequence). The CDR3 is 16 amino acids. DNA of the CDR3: TGCAGGGCCCTGACGCAGGCCCGGAGGTTGAACACTGAAGCTTTCTTT. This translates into CRALTQARRLNTEAFF.

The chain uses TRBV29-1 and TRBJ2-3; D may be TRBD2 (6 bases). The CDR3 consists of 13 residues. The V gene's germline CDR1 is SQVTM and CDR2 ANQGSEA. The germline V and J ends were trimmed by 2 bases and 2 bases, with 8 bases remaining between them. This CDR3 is CSVELRDTDTQYF. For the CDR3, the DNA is TGCAGCGTTGAACTGCGGGACACAGATACGCAGTATTTT.

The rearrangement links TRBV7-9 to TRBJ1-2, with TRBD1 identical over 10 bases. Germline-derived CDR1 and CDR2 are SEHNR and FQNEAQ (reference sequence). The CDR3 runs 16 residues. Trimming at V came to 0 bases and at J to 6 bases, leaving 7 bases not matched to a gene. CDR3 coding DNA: TGTGCCAGCAGCTTAGCAGACAGGGGGCGAGAGGATGGCTACACCTTC. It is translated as CASSLADRGREDGYTF.

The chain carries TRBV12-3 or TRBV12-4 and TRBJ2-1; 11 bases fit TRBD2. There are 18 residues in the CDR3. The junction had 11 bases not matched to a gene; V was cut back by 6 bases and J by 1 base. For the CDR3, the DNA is TGTGCCAGCAGCGATCTTATTGCTAGCGGGAGGTCCTACAATGAGCAGTTCTTC. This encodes CASSDLIASGRSYNEQFF.

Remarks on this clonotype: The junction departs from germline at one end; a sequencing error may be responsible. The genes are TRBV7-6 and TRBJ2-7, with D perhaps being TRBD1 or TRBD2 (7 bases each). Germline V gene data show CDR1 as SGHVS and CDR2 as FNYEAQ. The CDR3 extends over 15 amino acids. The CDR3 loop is CASSSQGGTYYEQYF. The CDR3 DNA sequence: TGTGCCAGCAGCTCGCAGGGGGGGACTTACTACGAACAGTACTTC. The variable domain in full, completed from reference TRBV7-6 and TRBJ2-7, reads GAGVSQSPRYKVTKRGQDVALRCDPISGHVSLYWYRQALGQGPEFLTYFNYEAQQDKSGLPNDRFSAERPEGSISTLTIQRTEQRDSAMYRCASSSQGGTYYEQYFGPGTRLTVT.

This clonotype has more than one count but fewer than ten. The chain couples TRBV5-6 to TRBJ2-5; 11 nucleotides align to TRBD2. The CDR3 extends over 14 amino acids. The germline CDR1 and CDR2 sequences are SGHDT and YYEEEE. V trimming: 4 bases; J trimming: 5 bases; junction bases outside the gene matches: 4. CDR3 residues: CASSLLAGVETQYF. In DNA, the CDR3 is TGTGCCAGCAGCCTACTAGCGGGAGTGGAGACCCAGTACTTC.

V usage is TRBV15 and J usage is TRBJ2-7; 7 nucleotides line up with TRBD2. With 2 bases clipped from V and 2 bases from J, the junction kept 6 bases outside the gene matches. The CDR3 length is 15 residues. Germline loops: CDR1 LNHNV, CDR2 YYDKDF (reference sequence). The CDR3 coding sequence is TGTGCCACCAGCAGACCGAGGGGACTAACCTACGAGCAGTACTTC. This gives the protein CATSRPRGLTYEQYF.

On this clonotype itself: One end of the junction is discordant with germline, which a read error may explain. The CDR3 DNA follows: TGTGCCAGCAGTTTTAGCGGGAGGGCGTACAATGAGCGGTTCTTC. Its protein product is CASSFSGRAYNERFF. The genes are TRBV6-5 and TRBJ2-1, with 11 bases lining up with TRBD2. CDR1 is MNHEY and CDR2 is SVGAGI in the germline V gene. The CDR3 loop spans 15 amino acids.

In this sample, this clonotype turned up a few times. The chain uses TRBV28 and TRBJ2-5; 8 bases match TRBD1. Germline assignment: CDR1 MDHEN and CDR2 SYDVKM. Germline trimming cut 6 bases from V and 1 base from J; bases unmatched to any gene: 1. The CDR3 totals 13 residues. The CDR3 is CASRQGGQETQYF. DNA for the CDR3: TGTGCCAGCAGACAGGGGGGCCAAGAGACCCAGTACTTC.

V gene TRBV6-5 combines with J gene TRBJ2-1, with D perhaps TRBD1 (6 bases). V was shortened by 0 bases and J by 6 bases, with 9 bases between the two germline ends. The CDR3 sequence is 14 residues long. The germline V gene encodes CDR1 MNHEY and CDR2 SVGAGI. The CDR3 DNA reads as TGTGCCAGCAGTTACTCGGACAGACCCAATGAGCAGTTCTTC. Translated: CASSYSDRPNEQFF.

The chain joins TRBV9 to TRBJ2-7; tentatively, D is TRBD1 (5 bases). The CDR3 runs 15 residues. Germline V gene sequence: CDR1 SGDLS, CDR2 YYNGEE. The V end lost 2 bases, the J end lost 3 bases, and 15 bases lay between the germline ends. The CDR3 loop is CASSVSVQGVYEQYF. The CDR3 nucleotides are TGTGCCAGCAGCGTCTCAGTGCAAGGGGTCTACGAGCAGTACTTC.

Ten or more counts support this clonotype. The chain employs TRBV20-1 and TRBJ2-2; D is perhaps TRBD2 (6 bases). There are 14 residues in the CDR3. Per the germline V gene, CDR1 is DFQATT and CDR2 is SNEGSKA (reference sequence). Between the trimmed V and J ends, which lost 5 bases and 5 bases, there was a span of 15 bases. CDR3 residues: CSALSGSGTGELFF. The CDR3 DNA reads TGCAGTGCTTTATCCGGGAGTGGAACCGGGGAGCTGTTTTTT.

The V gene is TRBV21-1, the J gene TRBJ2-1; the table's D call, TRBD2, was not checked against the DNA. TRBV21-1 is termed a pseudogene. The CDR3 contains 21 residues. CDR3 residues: CASSKSRVRLAEGDPNNEQFF. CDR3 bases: TGTGCCAGCAGCAAATCCAGGGTCAGACTAGCGGAGGGGGACCCGAACAATGAGCAGTTCTTC.

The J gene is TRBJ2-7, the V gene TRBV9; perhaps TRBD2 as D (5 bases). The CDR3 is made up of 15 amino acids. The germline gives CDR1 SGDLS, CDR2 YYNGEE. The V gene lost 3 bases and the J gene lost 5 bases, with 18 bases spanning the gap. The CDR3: CASSAGGRDPDEQYF. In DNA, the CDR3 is TGTGCCAGCAGCGCCGGCGGTCGGGATCCGGACGAGCAGTACTTC.

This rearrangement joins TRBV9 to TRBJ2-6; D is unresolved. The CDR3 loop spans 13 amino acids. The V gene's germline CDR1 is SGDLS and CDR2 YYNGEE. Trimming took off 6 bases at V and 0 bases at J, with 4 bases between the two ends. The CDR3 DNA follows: TGTGCCAGCAAACCCTCTGGGGCCAACGTCCTGACTTTC. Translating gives CASKPSGANVLTF.

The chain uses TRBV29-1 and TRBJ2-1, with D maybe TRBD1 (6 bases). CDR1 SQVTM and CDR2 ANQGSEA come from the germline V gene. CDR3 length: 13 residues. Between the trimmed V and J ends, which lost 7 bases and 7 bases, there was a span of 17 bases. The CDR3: CSGQSGAPNEQFF. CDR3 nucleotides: TGCAGCGGTCAGTCAGGGGCTCCTAATGAGCAGTTCTTC.

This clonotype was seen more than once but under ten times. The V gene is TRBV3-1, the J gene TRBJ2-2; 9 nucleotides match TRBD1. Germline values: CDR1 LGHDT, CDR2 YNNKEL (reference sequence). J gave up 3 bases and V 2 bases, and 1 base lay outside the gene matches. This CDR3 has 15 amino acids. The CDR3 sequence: CASSQTGGYTGELFF. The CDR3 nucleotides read TGTGCCAGCAGCCAAACAGGGGGCTACACCGGGGAGCTGTTTTTT.

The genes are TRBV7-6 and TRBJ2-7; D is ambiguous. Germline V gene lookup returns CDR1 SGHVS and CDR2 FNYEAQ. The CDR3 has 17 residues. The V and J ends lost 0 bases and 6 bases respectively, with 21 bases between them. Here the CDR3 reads CASSLASGPGTPSEQYF. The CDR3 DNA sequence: TGTGCCAGCAGCTTAGCCTCCGGTCCTGGAACCCCGAGCGAGCAGTACTTC.

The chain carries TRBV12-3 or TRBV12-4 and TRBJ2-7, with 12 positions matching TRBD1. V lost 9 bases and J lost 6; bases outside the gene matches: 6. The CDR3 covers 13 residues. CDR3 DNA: TGTGCCAGTACGGGACAGGGGGCGAGCGAGCAGTACTTC. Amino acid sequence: CASTGQGASEQYF.

The chain's CDR3 is CASSFRVDEQFF. The CDR3 nucleotides are TGCGCCAGCAGCTTCAGGGTGGATGAGCAGTTCTTC. This sequence joins TRBV5-1 and TRBJ2-1; tentative D call: TRBD1 (5 bases). Trimming shortened V by 2 bases and J by 8 bases, and 8 bases separated the two germline ends. Germline CDR1 and CDR2: SGHRS and YFSETQ. CDR3 length: 12 residues.

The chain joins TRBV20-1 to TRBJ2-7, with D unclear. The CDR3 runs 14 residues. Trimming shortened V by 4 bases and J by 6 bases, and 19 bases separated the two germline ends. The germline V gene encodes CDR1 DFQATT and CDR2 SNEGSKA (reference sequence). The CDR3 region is CSATPSGNPAEQYF. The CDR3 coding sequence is TGCAGTGCTACTCCATCGGGTAATCCGGCCGAGCAGTACTTC.

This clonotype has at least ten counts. CDR3 DNA sequence: TGTGCCAGCAGTCCCTTGGTAGCGGGAGGGCGGGAGCAGTTCTTC. Its translation: CASSPLVAGGREQFF. V gene TRBV12-3 or TRBV12-4 combines with J gene TRBJ2-1, with 11 bases that match TRBD2. CDR3 size: 15 residues. V shed 5 bases, J shed 10 bases, and the junction held 10 bases outside the gene matches.

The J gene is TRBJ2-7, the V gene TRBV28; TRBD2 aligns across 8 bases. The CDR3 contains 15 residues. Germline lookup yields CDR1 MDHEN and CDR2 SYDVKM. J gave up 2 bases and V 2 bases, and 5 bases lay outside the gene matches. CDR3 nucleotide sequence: TGTGCCAGCAGTTTACGGGGGGGCTACCCCTACGAGCAGTACTTC. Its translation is CASSLRGGYPYEQYF.

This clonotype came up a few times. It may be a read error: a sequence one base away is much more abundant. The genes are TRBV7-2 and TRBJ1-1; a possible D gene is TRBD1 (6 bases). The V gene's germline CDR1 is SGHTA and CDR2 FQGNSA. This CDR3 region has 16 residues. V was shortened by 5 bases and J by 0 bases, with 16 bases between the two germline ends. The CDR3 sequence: CASSEGQRCMNTEAFF. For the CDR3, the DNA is TGTGCCAGCAGCGAGGGACAAAGATGTATGAACACTGAAGCTTTCTTT.

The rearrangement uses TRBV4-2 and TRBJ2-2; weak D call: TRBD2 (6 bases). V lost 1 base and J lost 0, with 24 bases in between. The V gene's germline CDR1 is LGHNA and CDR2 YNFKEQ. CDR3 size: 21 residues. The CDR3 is CASSQVGLSSESYANTGELFF. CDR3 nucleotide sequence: TGTGCCAGCAGCCAAGTAGGCCTGTCTAGCGAGAGTTACGCGAACACCGGGGAGCTGTTTTTT.

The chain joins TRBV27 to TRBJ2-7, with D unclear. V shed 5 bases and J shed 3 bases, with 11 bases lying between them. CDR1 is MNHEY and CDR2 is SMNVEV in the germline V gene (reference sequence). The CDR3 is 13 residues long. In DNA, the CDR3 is TGTGCCAGCAGTGAATATTCTGGCTACGAGCAGTACTTC. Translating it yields CASSEYSGYEQYF.

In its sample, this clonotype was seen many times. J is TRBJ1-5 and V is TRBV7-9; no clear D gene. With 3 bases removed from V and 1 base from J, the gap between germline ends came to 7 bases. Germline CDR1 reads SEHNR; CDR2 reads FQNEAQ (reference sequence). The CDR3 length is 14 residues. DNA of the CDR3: TGTGCCAGCAGCTTTGTAGGGAGCAATCAGCCCCAGCATTTT. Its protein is CASSFVGSNQPQHF.

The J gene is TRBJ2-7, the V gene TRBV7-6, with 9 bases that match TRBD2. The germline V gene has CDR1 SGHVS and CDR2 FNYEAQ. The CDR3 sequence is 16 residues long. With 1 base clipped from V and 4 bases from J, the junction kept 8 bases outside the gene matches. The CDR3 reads CASSLVGLAGWYEQYF. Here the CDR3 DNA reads TGTGCCAGCAGCTTAGTAGGCCTAGCGGGGTGGTACGAGCAGTACTTC.

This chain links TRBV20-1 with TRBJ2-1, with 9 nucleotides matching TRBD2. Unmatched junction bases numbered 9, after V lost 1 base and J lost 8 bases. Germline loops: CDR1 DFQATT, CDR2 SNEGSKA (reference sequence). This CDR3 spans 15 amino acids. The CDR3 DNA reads TGCAGTGCTAGAGCCCTAAGCGGGAGGCAAGATGAGCAGTTCTTC. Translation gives CSARALSGRQDEQFF.